The next 5 T cell receptor beta chains were all read from a single sample in a study of cytomegalovirus exposure and HLA in healthy donors. Amplification used 60 Vbeta primers and 13 Jbeta primers. Some clones are missing from TCRdb's copy, which holds only in-frame ones; the method was immunoSEQ multiplex PCR. The sample lists fewer than 45,000 clones; less than 85% were seen once. Sequencing was performed on PBMCs. These receptors originate from a woman in her twenties or thirties in good health and CMV-seropositive.

This chain uses TRBV7-2 with TRBJ2-7; 7 bases agree with TRBD1. Germline loops: CDR1 SGHTA, CDR2 FQGNSA. The CDR3 contains 12 residues. With 6 bases clipped from V and 6 bases from J, the junction kept 5 bases outside the gene matches. In DNA, the CDR3 is TGTGCCAGCAGTCCTGACAGGGTCGAGCAGTACTTC. Amino acids: CASSPDRVEQYF. The whole variable domain, remainder taken from reference TRBV7-2 and TRBJ2-7, is GAGVSQSPSNKVTEKGKDVELRCDPISGHTALYWYRQSLGQGLEFLIYFQGNSAPDKSGLPSDRFSAERTGGSVSTLTIQRTQQEDSAVYLCASSPDRVEQYFGPGTRLTVT.

This sequence joins TRBV19 and TRBJ2-7, with 8 bases that match TRBD1. This CDR3 has 15 residues. After removal of 3 bases from V and 6 bases from J, the junction contained 10 bases not matched to a gene. Looked up from germline, CDR1 is LNHDA and CDR2 is SQIVND (reference sequence). CDR3 region: CASSIRLGQGSEQYF. The CDR3 region has the DNA TGTGCCAGTAGTATCCGTTTAGGACAGGGCTCCGAGCAGTACTTC.

The rearrangement uses TRBV9 and TRBJ2-1, with TRBD2 as a possible D gene (6 bases). The CDR3 is made up of 16 amino acids. Germline loops: CDR1 SGDLS, CDR2 YYNGEE. The ends were cut back, 0 bases at V and 4 bases at J, with 14 bases in the middle. The CDR3, as DNA: TGTGCCAGCAGCGTAGGGGGTAGCGGCCATTACAATGAGCAGTTCTTC. Amino acids: CASSVGGSGHYNEQFF.

The chain links TRBV2 to TRBJ2-4; 8 nucleotides agree with TRBD1. Looked up from germline, CDR1 is SNHLY and CDR2 is FYNNEI. The CDR3 extends over 14 amino acids. Germline trimming cut 8 bases from V and 7 bases from J; bases unmatched to any gene: 10. CDR3 coding DNA: TGTGCCAGCCGCGACAGGGGCGCGTCGAACATTCAGTACTTC. Protein product: CASRDRGASNIQYF.

This chain joins TRBV7-3 and TRBJ2-4, with D perhaps TRBD1 (7 bases). Trimming removed 2 bases at V and 7 bases at J, with 18 bases between. The CDR3 length is 16 residues. Germline-derived CDR1 and CDR2 are SGHTA and FQGTGA. The CDR3 sequence is CASSLGIRGERNIQYF. CDR3 nucleotides: TGTGCCAGCAGCTTAGGAATCAGGGGGGAGAGGAACATTCAGTACTTC.